This passage covers 2 T cell receptor beta chains from one sample sequenced in a study of blood T cell repertoires in COVID-19. The protocol was immunoSEQ multiplex PCR, while the TCRdb copy is restricted to in-frame clones and leaves out a portion. The table has about 480,000 clones, around 87% seen once. The specimen was PBMCs or T cells enriched from blood (not recorded which). Every receptor here comes from a woman between 40 and 50 years old who had recovered from COVID-19.

The chain combines TRBV4-1 with TRBJ2-3; maybe TRBD2 (5 bases). The CDR3 length is 15 residues. The germline CDR1 and CDR2 sequences are MGHRA and YSYEKL. Between the trimmed V and J ends, which lost 1 base and 2 bases, there was a span of 10 bases. The CDR3 region is CASSQVKRFTDTQYF. In DNA form, the CDR3 reads TGCGCCAGCAGCCAAGTTAAGCGGTTCACAGATACGCAGTATTTT.

The rearrangement uses TRBV3-1 (or the pseudogene TRBV3-2) and TRBJ1-1, with D unresolved. V dropped 4 bases and J dropped 5 bases, with 11 bases sitting between them. Germline assignment: CDR1 LGHDT and CDR2 YNNKEL (reference sequence). CDR3 length equals 13 residues. CDR3 sequence (DNA): TGTGCCAGCAGCCTTGGGAGGGAGACTGAAGCTTTCTTT. Amino acid sequence: CASSLGRETEAFF.